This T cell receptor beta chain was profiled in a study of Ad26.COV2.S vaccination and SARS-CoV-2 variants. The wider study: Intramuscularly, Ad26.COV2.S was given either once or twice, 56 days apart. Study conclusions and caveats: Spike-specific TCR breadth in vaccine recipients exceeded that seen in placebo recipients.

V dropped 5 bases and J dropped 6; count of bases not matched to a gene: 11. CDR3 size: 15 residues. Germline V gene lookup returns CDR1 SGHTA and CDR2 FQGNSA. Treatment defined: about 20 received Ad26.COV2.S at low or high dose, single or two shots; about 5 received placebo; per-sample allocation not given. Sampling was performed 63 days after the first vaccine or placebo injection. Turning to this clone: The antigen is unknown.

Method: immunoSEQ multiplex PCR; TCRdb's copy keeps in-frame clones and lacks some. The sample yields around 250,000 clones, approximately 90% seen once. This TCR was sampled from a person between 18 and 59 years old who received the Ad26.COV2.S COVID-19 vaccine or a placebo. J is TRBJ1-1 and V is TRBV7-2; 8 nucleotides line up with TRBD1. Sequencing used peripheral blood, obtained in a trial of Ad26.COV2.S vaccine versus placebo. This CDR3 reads CASSLQPLQGAEAFF. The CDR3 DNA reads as TGTGCCAGCAGCCTACAGCCTTTACAGGGGGCTGAAGCTTTCTTT.